This record looks at one T cell receptor beta chain sequence and its context. Repertoires were generated with immunoSEQ multiplex PCR, while TCRdb's copy carries only in-frame clones and drops some. Here the sample spans 69,000 or so clones, 88% being singletons. This CDR3 spans 16 amino acids. J lost 8 bases, V lost 5 bases, and 15 bases had no gene match. From germline, CDR1 is SGHDT and CDR2 YYEEEE. These data belong to a study of OX40 agonist ivuxolimab in advanced cancers. The receptor's source is an adult with an advanced solid tumor such as melanoma, head and neck, liver or kidney cancer. Sequenced material: CD4+ or CD8+ T cells sorted from blood, taken in a trial of the OX40 agonist ivuxolimab. V is TRBV5-6 and J is TRBJ1-4; 7 bases map to TRBD1. CDR3 bases: TGTGCCAGCAGTCAGGTGACGACAGGGATAGTCGAAAAACTGTTTTTT. Protein: CASSQVTTGIVEKLFF. Full variable domain (remainder filled in from reference TRBV5-6 and TRBJ1-4): DAGVTQSPTHLIKTRGQQVTLRCSPKSGHDTVSWYQQALGQGPQFIFQYYEEEERQRGNFPDRFSGHQFPNYSSELNVNALLLGDSALYLCASSQVTTGIVEKLFFGSGTQLSVL.